Reported below is one TCR beta chain. One junction end does not reproduce the germline sequence, and a read error may be involved. The source material, about 17-31 mg of unsorted bulk tissue, was used to co-extract RNA and DNA. Tumors were each sampled at five separate regions. This sample was included in a study of tumor-infiltrating lymphocytes in primary liver carcinoma. Per germline, CDR1 SQVTM and CDR2 ANQGSEA. The CDR3 runs to 12 residues. The input was 400 to 500 ng total RNA; TCR beta cDNA was made from it with a constant-region primer. The TCR beta library was amplified through three nested multiplex PCR rounds in a modified ARM-PCR procedure. Forward primers for TRBV1-TRBV30 and a C-beta reverse primer served the first two PCR rounds, at approximately 10 cycles each. TCRdb processed the multiplex PCR reads anew with MiXCR; each CDR3 protein has one entry. Found here are about 210,000 distinct CDR3 sequences, over 80% of them singletons; the top ten hold less than 20%.

Sequencing was performed on tumor tissue from primary liver carcinoma. This sequence was found in a man aged 35-49 years with primary liver carcinoma and hepatitis B virus infection. The chain joins TRBV29-1 to TRBJ2-1, with 8 nucleotides matching TRBD1. The CDR3 reads CSSEQGVGDQIF. CDR3 DNA: TGCAGCTCAGAACAGGGGGTGGGTGATCAGATCTTC.